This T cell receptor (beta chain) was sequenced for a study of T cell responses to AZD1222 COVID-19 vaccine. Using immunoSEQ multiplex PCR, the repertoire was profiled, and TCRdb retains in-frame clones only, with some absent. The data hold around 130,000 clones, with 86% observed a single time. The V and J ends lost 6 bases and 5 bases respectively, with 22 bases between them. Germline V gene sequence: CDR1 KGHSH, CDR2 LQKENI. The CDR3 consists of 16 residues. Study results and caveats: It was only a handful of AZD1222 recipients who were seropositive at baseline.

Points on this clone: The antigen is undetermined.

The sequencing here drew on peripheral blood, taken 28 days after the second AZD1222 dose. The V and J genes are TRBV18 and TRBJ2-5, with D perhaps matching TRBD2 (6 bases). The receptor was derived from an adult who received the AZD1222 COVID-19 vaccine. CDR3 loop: CASSPTRGGASETQYF. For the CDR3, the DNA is TGTGCCAGCTCCCCTACGCGGGGTGGGGCATCGGAGACCCAGTACTTC.